These T cell receptor beta chains were read from a single sample in a study of neurological immune-mediated disorders. TCRdb used MiXCR to reprocess the 5' RACE reads, holding one entry per CDR3 protein. This sample carries around 49,000 distinct CDR3 sequences, 10% to 15% of them seen once, and the ten largest clones take approximately 9%. Input material: PBMCs. These receptors all stem from a male donor with HTLV-1-associated myelopathy (HAM/TSP). Both conserved end residues are part of each CDR3. Fields, in order: J gene, V gene, clone size, CDR3 protein. Not every row has a clone size; where given, it reads once, few, many or a size class.

TRBJ1-6 TRBV27 many CASSRQGFDSPLHF
TRBJ1-1 TRBV7-2 many CASSLDRVATEAFF
TRBJ2-3 TRBV7-2 many CASNLGYTDTQYF
TRBJ1-6 TRBV7-2 many CASSLDIGISNSPLHF
TRBJ1-2 TRBV11-2 few CASSLDSWSYTF
TRBJ2-5 TRBV7-2 . CASSSVQGSLETQYF
TRBJ2-1 TRBV15 many CANRGGACYNEQFF
TRBJ1-2 TRBV28 many CAVQGSGYGYTF
TRBJ1-2 TRBV5-1 many CASSGGRGFYGYTF
TRBJ2-1 TRBV7-9 many CASGQVDEQFF
TRBJ2-1 TRBV6-6 many CASSPGTSGAAGHNEQFF
TRBJ2-5 TRBV12-3/TRBV12-4 many CASSLRLAGDQETQYF
TRBJ1-1 TRBV20-1 many CSARGGGGGTEAFF
TRBJ2-7 TRBV20-1 many CSARGPGTSGGVDEQYF
TRBJ2-7 TRBV5-1 many CASSFARDSYEQYF
TRBJ2-1 TRBV5-1 few CASSLTSGGPYNEQFF
TRBJ1-5 TRBV7-8 many CASSLDGHSNQPQHF
TRBJ2-5 TRBV5-1 many CASSLKGSETQYF
TRBJ2-7 TRBV11-3 . CASSLERGLQGSYEQYF
TRBJ1-5 TRBV12-3/TRBV12-4 many CASSPRQGAQPQHF
TRBJ1-5 TRBV15 many CATSRVRGNQPQHF
TRBJ2-5 TRBV9 many CASSDTGGGETQYF